This T cell receptor beta chain was sequenced during a study of T-cell memory formation after mild COVID-19. This clonotype was seen a few times. Germline CDR1 reads SGHRS; CDR2 reads YFSETQ. The V gene lost 4 bases and the J gene lost 3 bases, with 19 bases spanning the gap. CDR3 length: 16 amino acids. Libraries for TCRalpha and TCRbeta carried sample barcodes and unique molecular identifiers via 5'RACE. TCRdb redid the calling of the 5' RACE reads with MiXCR, one entry per CDR3 protein. Here the sample spans tens of thousands of distinct CDR3 sequences, more than 7% being singletons. The clonotype originates from a man younger than 30 who had mild COVID-19 (a few samples of this study predate the infection). Cell type and time point are not known. The specimen sequenced was PBMCs or a T cell subset sorted from them (not recorded which). The chain uses TRBV5-1 and TRBJ1-2; possibly TRBD1 for D (5 bases). CDR3 bases: TGCGCCAGCAGCCTGTTCGGGGGGGATCTAGACTATGGCTACACCTTC. Translation: CASSLFGGDLDYGYTF.